The 25 T cell receptor beta chains below all came from one sample that was sequenced in a study of CXCR3-negative and CXCR3-positive naive CD8 T cells. Preparation of TRB cDNA libraries relied on 5' RACE carrying UMI labels. Reanalyzing the 5' RACE reads, TCRdb keeps one entry per CDR3 protein, without DNA. The sample spans tens of thousands of distinct CDR3 sequences; the ten largest clones claim about 1.9%. The sequenced material came from naive CXCR3- CD8+ T cells from blood. Stated subset: CD45RO-CCR7+CD27+CD95- naive CD8+ T cells lacking CXCR3 (TNR3-). These receptors were taken from a human donor in good health. Some clones in this sample may be carry-over from other donors' samples.

The chain is built from TRBV5-6 and TRBJ2-7. The CDR3 spans 12 residues. CDR1 is SGHDT and CDR2 is YYEEEE in the germline V gene. Here the CDR3 reads CASSSSSYEQYF.

This rearrangement joins TRBV7-2 to TRBJ2-3. The CDR3 runs to 15 residues. Germline assignment: CDR1 SGHTA and CDR2 FQGNSA. CDR3 region: CASSLRHGSTDTQYF. Looking up the rest from reference TRBV7-2 and TRBJ2-3 gives the full variable domain: GAGVSQSPSNKVTEKGKDVELRCDPISGHTALYWYRQSLGQGLEFLIYFQGNSAPDKSGLPSDRFSAERTGGSVSTLTIQRTQQEDSAVYLCASSLRHGSTDTQYFGPGTRLTVL.

V is TRBV5-6 and J is TRBJ2-1; the D call from TCRdb, TRBD1, cannot be confirmed without DNA. Germline values: CDR1 SGHDT, CDR2 YYEEEE. The CDR3 contains 15 residues. Here the CDR3 reads CASSPTGLSYNEQFF.

This chain uses TRBV7-9 with TRBJ2-1; TCRdb outputs TRBD2, but without DNA this stays unchecked. This CDR3 has 16 amino acids. Germline assignment: CDR1 SEHNR and CDR2 FQNEAQ (reference sequence). The CDR3 loop reads CASSLVSGGLNNEQFF.

The chain carries TRBV29-1 and TRBJ1-1. The V gene's germline CDR1 is SQVTM and CDR2 ANQGSEA. The CDR3 is 20 amino acids. CDR3 protein: CSVEERSRKTKGGPYTEAFF.

The CDR3: CARSGIAREQYF. The V call is TRBV21-1, the J call TRBJ2-7; checking the TCRdb D call of TRBD1 is not possible without DNA. TRBV21-1 represents a pseudogene. The CDR3 totals 12 residues.

V is TRBV20-1 and J is TRBJ2-7; the D call of TRBD1 rests on TCRdb alone, since no DNA is present to check it. Germline V gene lookup returns CDR1 DFQATT and CDR2 SNEGSKA (reference sequence). The CDR3 is 13 residues long. The CDR3 region is CSARDSRDYEQYF.

The chain is built from TRBV7-9 and TRBJ1-1. Germline V CDR1 and CDR2: SEHNR, FQNEAQ (reference sequence). The CDR3 runs 15 residues. The CDR3 reads CASSLVLGMNTEAFF. Drawing the rest from reference TRBV7-9 and TRBJ1-1, the complete variable domain is DTGVSQNPRHKITKRGQNVTFRCDPISEHNRLYWYRQTLGQGPEFLTYFQNEAQLEKSRLLSDRFSAERPKGSFSTLEIQRTEQGDSAMYLCASSLVLGMNTEAFFGQGTRLTVV.

The chain couples TRBV10-3 to TRBJ2-7; TCRdb's D call of TRBD1 is untestable without DNA. In germline, CDR1 is ENHRY, CDR2 SYGVKD. CDR3 length equals 14 residues. CDR3: CAISEESGDYEQYF.

V usage is TRBV7-9 and J usage is TRBJ2-2; TCRdb's assignment of TRBD2 cannot be checked, as there is no DNA. Germline CDR1 reads SEHNR; CDR2 reads FQNEAQ (reference sequence). The CDR3 length is 16 residues. CDR3 protein: CASTIPLGANTGELFF.

This rearrangement joins TRBV7-9 to TRBJ2-1; TCRdb calls TRBD1, which cannot be checked without DNA. The CDR3 has 15 amino acids. Germline loops: CDR1 SEHNR, CDR2 FQNEAQ (reference sequence). The CDR3 sequence is CASSPPAGLVNEQFF.

The chain carries TRBV7-6 and TRBJ2-5. This CDR3 contains 12 residues. Germline V lookup: CDR1 SGHVS, CDR2 FNYEAQ. This chain's CDR3 is CASSLVRETQYF.

The chain carries TRBV28 and TRBJ2-7; TCRdb lists TRBD1, though no DNA is available to test this call. Germline V gene lookup returns CDR1 MDHEN and CDR2 SYDVKM. This CDR3 is built from 15 residues. The CDR3 region is CASSPNRVPSYEQYF.

This chain joins TRBV12-3 or TRBV12-4 and TRBJ1-4; TCRdb returns TRBD1, unconfirmable since there is no DNA. The CDR3 is 16 amino acids. CDR3 sequence reads: CASSWTGFPTNEKLFF.

This sequence joins TRBV12-3 or TRBV12-4 and TRBJ1-1; lacking DNA, the TRBD1 call made by TCRdb goes unchecked. This CDR3 spans 15 amino acids. CDR3 residues: CASSLGLTENTEAFF.

The chain uses TRBV6-2 or TRBV6-3 and TRBJ2-1; TCRdb calls TRBD1, which cannot be checked without DNA. Looked up from germline, CDR1 is MNHEY and CDR2 is SVGEGT. CDR3 size: 14 residues. The CDR3 sequence is CASSPGLGYNEQFF.

The CDR3 here is CASSPGIYTNTGELFF. V usage is TRBV6-6 and J usage is TRBJ2-2; the D call of TRBD2 rests on TCRdb alone, since no DNA is present to check it. CDR1 and CDR2 from the germline V gene are MNHNY and SVGAGI (reference sequence). The CDR3 length is 16 residues.

The rearrangement uses TRBV27 and TRBJ1-1. The CDR3 sequence is 14 residues long. The germline V gene has CDR1 MNHEY and CDR2 SMNVEV (reference sequence). The CDR3 region is CASSLFAAGTEAFF.

This chain uses TRBV15 with TRBJ1-2; the TCRdb D gene call, TRBD1, has no DNA to confirm it. The CDR3 has 13 residues. The germline V gene encodes CDR1 LNHNV and CDR2 YYDKDF (reference sequence). CDR3 in amino acids: CATSRSGVGGYTF. Complete variable domain (other parts from reference TRBV15 and TRBJ1-2): DAMVIQNPRYQVTQFGKPVTLSCSQTLNHNVMYWYQQKSSQAPKLLFHYYDKDFNNEADTPDNFQSRRPNTSFCFLDIRSPGLGDTAMYLCATSRSGVGGYTFGSGTRLTVV.

The chain couples TRBV7-6 to TRBJ2-7. CDR1 and CDR2 (germline): SGHVS, FNYEAQ. The CDR3 runs to 12 residues. Here the CDR3 reads CASKDIEDEQYF.

The chain recombines TRBV4-1 with TRBJ1-5; with no DNA, the TCRdb D assignment of TRBD1 cannot be verified. There are 14 residues in the CDR3. CDR1 and CDR2 from the germline V gene are MGHRA and YSYEKL. CDR3 protein: CASSLIGGDQPQHF.

This chain uses TRBV13 with TRBJ2-5; there is no DNA to check the TCRdb D call of TRBD1. Germline lookup yields CDR1 PRHDT and CDR2 FYEKMQ (reference sequence). CDR3 length: 14 amino acids. This CDR3 is CASRGQGEQETQYF.

The V call is TRBV29-1, the J call TRBJ2-1. This CDR3 has 13 amino acids. Germline CDR1 is SQVTM and CDR2 is ANQGSEA. CDR3 protein: CSVHRISYNEQFF.

The chain combines TRBV10-3 with TRBJ2-1; checking the TCRdb D call of TRBD1 is not possible without DNA. Germline V gene sequence: CDR1 ENHRY, CDR2 SYGVKD. The CDR3 is 15 amino acids. The chain's CDR3 is CAIGGSAGGGNEQFF.

This chain links TRBV12-3 or TRBV12-4 with TRBJ2-7; TCRdb proposes TRBD2, but this gene call is untestable without DNA. The CDR3 is made up of 13 amino acids. CDR3 region: CASSPGGPNEQYF.